These 27 T cell receptor beta chains were all obtained from the same sample, sequenced in a study of CD8 T cells in Susac syndrome. Random hexamers were used to reverse transcribe an amount of roughly 0.45 to 1 ug RNA. TCRdb reprocessed the immunoSEQ multiplex PCR reads with MiXCR, giving one entry per CDR3 protein. The sample has roughly 200,000 distinct CDR3 sequences; 90% to 95% are singletons. The sequenced sample consisted of CD4+ T cells from PBMCs. The receptors were gathered from a human donor with Susac syndrome.

The gene calls are TRBV15 and TRBJ2-3; 11 bases are shared with TRBD1. This CDR3 is 14 amino acids long. V was clipped by 5 bases and J by 7 bases; unmatched bases: 5. CDR1 and CDR2 (germline): LNHNV, YYDKDF (reference sequence). CDR3 sequence: CATSPDRGLYTQYF. For the CDR3, the DNA is TGTGCCACCAGCCCGGACAGGGGGCTATATACGCAGTATTTT. The entire variable domain, with the rest obtained from reference TRBV15 and TRBJ2-3, is as follows: DAMVIQNPRYQVTQFGKPVTLSCSQTLNHNVMYWYQQKSSQAPKLLFHYYDKDFNNEADTPDNFQSRRPNTSFCFLDIRSPGLGDTAMYLCATSPDRGLYTQYFGPGTRLTVL.

The chain carries TRBV7-2 and TRBJ2-6; 10 bases map to TRBD1. V shed 4 bases, J shed 2 bases, and the junction held 2 bases outside the gene matches. The CDR3 length is 16 residues. Looked up from germline, CDR1 is SGHTA and CDR2 is FQGNSA. The CDR3 protein is CASSSGQGAGANVLTF. DNA of the CDR3: TGTGCCAGCAGCTCAGGACAGGGGGCTGGGGCCAACGTCCTGACTTTC.

V and J are TRBV20-1 and TRBJ2-6, with D uncertain. V lost 5 bases and J 4 bases, leaving 9 bases between the germline ends. Per the germline V gene, CDR1 is DFQATT and CDR2 is SNEGSKA (reference sequence). This CDR3 has 13 amino acids. The CDR3 here is CSALIRGANVLTF. CDR3 coding DNA: TGCAGTGCTTTGATAAGGGGGGCCAACGTCCTGACTTTC.

V and J are TRBV5-1 and TRBJ1-1, with TRBD1 matching over 9 bases. The V segment lost 3 bases and the J segment 1 base; nucleotides outside the gene matches: 4. Per germline, CDR1 SGHRS and CDR2 YFSETQ. This CDR3 is built from 15 residues. Written as DNA, the CDR3 is TGCGCCAGCAGCTCGGGACAGGGAACGAACACTGAAGCTTTCTTT. Protein product: CASSSGQGTNTEAFF.

This chain links TRBV24-1 with TRBJ1-1, with D perhaps TRBD1 (5 bases). Deletions cut 7 bases from V and 3 bases from J, with 17 bases between. The CDR3 has 15 amino acids. Germline lookup yields CDR1 KGHDR and CDR2 SFDVKD. The CDR3 DNA reads TGTGCCACCAGCCCCTGGCGGGGGGAGGACACTGAAGCTTTCTTT. Translation: CATSPWRGEDTEAFF.

The V gene is TRBV20-1, the J gene TRBJ2-1, with 9 bases matching TRBD2. Germline trimming cut 3 bases from V and 7 bases from J; bases unmatched to any gene: 10. The CDR3 contains 15 residues. CDR1 is DFQATT and CDR2 is SNEGSKA in the germline V gene (reference sequence). In DNA form, the CDR3 reads TGCAGTGCTAGGGGAACTGCGGGGGGGCAGAATGAGCAGTTCTTC. Protein sequence: CSARGTAGGQNEQFF.

The V and J genes are TRBV19 and TRBJ2-5, with D perhaps assigned TRBD1 or TRBD2 (6 bases each). Germline-derived CDR1 and CDR2 are LNHDA and SQIVND (reference sequence). Trimming shortened V by 6 bases and J by 5 bases, and 19 bases separated the two germline ends. This CDR3 has 15 amino acids. The CDR3 DNA follows: TGTGCCAGTAGCCATATAGGGACTGGGGGCGAGACCCAGTACTTC. This codes for CASSHIGTGGETQYF.

The chain carries TRBV18 and TRBJ2-3; no firm D call. Germline V gene sequence: CDR1 KGHSH, CDR2 LQKENI. The CDR3 is 16 residues long. V was cut by 6 bases and J by 2 bases, with 18 bases left in between. CDR3 nucleotides: TGTGCCAGCTCTCCAGACCTAGTGAGATCCACAGATACGCAGTATTTT. Translated: CASSPDLVRSTDTQYF.

The CDR3 loop is CAISAGLAGGSETQYF. The CDR3, as DNA: TGTGCCATCAGTGCGGGACTAGCGGGGGGTTCGGAGACCCAGTACTTC. The rearrangement uses TRBV10-3 and TRBJ2-5; 15 bases match TRBD2. The CDR3 is 16 amino acids. After removal of 4 bases from V and 5 bases from J, the junction contained 5 bases not matched to a gene. The V gene's germline CDR1 is ENHRY and CDR2 SYGVKD.

V is TRBV11-2 and J is TRBJ2-1, with D perhaps TRBD1 or TRBD2 (5 bases each). The germline CDR1 and CDR2 sequences are SGHAT and FQNNGV. Trimming stripped 0 bases from V and 8 bases from J, with 17 bases between. This CDR3 spans 16 amino acids. The CDR3 nucleotides read TGTGCCAGCAGCTTAGATCCTGGGACGGGCCGCCATGAGCAGTTCTTC. It encodes CASSLDPGTGRHEQFF.

This sequence joins TRBV7-8 and TRBJ1-6, with D tentatively TRBD1 (5 bases). The V end was cut by 3 bases, the J end by 9 bases, with 12 bases between. The CDR3 consists of 14 residues. Germline V lookup: CDR1 SGHVS, CDR2 FQNEAQ. This CDR3 reads CASSLPGGGSPLHF. The CDR3 DNA sequence: TGTGCCAGCAGCTTGCCGGGGGGGGGTTCACCCCTCCACTTT.

The chain links TRBV5-6 to TRBJ1-2; D is undetermined. Deletions cut 2 bases from V and 8 bases from J, with 7 bases between. Germline CDR1 reads SGHDT; CDR2 reads YYEEEE. There are 11 residues in the CDR3. CDR3 sequence (DNA): TGTGCCAGCAGCTTACACTCGGGCTACACCTTC. Translated: CASSLHSGYTF.

CDR3 DNA: TGCGCCAGCAGCTCGGGACAGCAAATCTATGGCTACACCTTC. This codes for CASSSGQQIYGYTF. V gene TRBV5-1 combines with J gene TRBJ1-2; 7 bases align to TRBD1. From germline, CDR1 is SGHRS and CDR2 YFSETQ. The J segment lost 4 bases and the V segment lost 3 bases, leaving 6 bases of the junction unmatched. The CDR3 contains 14 residues.

The CDR3 spells CASRYGGGSYEQYF. The CDR3 DNA is TGTGCCAGCAGGTACGGAGGGGGGTCCTACGAGCAGTACTTC. The chain uses TRBV7-2 and TRBJ2-7, with D perhaps given as TRBD1 or TRBD2 (6 bases each). The V gene's germline CDR1 is SGHTA and CDR2 FQGNSA. The V end lost 6 bases, the J end lost 1 base, and 13 bases lay between the germline ends. The CDR3 runs to 14 residues.

The chain recombines TRBV20-1 with TRBJ2-4, with a possible D match to TRBD2 (7 bases). Germline V gene sequence: CDR1 DFQATT, CDR2 SNEGSKA (reference sequence). V was shortened by 6 bases and J by 7 bases, with 13 bases between the two germline ends. The CDR3 loop spans 12 amino acids. Written as DNA, the CDR3 is TGCAGTGCAGAACAGGGAGGGAACATTCAGTACTTC. This encodes CSAEQGGNIQYF.

In regard to this clonotype: One end of the junction fails to match germline, which may point to a read error. The chain combines TRBV29-1 with TRBJ1-3, with D tentatively TRBD1 (5 bases). CDR3 size: 11 residues. The germline V gene encodes CDR1 SQVTM and CDR2 ANQGSEA. CDR3 coding DNA: TGCAGCGTTGCAAACTGGAACGGACATGATTTT. Its translation is CSVANWNGHDF.

The genes are TRBV7-9 and TRBJ2-2; D ambiguous. This CDR3 has 16 amino acids. The ends were cut back, 4 bases at V and 4 bases at J, with 16 bases in the middle. Germline V gene sequence: CDR1 SEHNR, CDR2 FQNEAQ (reference sequence). The CDR3 bases are TGTGCCAGCAGCTCCCTTGGTGACCCATCCACCGGGGAGCTGTTTTTT. It is translated as CASSSLGDPSTGELFF.

The chain's CDR3 is CASSDNREQYF. In DNA form, the CDR3 reads TGTGCCAGCAGCGACAACCGCGAGCAGTACTTC. V usage is TRBV6-5 and J usage is TRBJ2-7; D gene uncertain. CDR3 length: 11 residues. Looked up from germline, CDR1 is MNHEY and CDR2 is SVGAGI. V lost 6 bases to trimming and J lost 6 bases, with 9 bases between them.

V is TRBV13 and J is TRBJ2-3; D is perhaps TRBD1 or TRBD2 (5 bases each). CDR1 PRHDT and CDR2 FYEKMQ come from the germline V gene (reference sequence). V lost 3 bases and J lost 4, with 14 bases in between. This CDR3 comprises 15 residues. CDR3: CASSLNSQGADTQYF. CDR3 coding DNA: TGTGCCAGCAGCTTGAACAGTCAGGGAGCAGATACGCAGTATTTT.

This sequence joins TRBV30 and TRBJ2-3; 11 nucleotides agree with TRBD2. After removal of 3 bases from V and 0 bases from J, the junction contained 8 bases not matched to a gene. Germline V gene data show CDR1 as GTSNPN and CDR2 as SVGIG (reference sequence). This CDR3 is built from 17 residues. This chain's CDR3 is CAWSPGLAASSTDTQYF. The CDR3 region has the DNA TGTGCCTGGAGCCCGGGACTAGCGGCGAGTAGCACAGATACGCAGTATTTT.

The CDR3 DNA reads TGTGCCAGCAGTCGGGGGAACTCTGGGGCCAACGTCCTGACTTTC. This encodes CASSRGNSGANVLTF. The chain employs TRBV27 and TRBJ2-6, with D possibly being TRBD2 (6 bases). V was pared by 5 bases and J by 0 bases, with 8 bases between. The CDR3 covers 15 residues. Per germline, CDR1 MNHEY and CDR2 SMNVEV (reference sequence).

The V and J genes are TRBV12-3 or TRBV12-4 and TRBJ1-1; D unclear. The V end was cut by 1 base, the J end by 3 bases, with 9 bases between. The length of the CDR3 is 14 residues. CDR3 DNA: TGTGCCAGCAGTTTAGTCGAGACGGACACTGAAGCTTTCTTT. It is translated as CASSLVETDTEAFF.

The chain carries TRBV11-1 and TRBJ1-1; D remains unclear. The V end was cut by 3 bases, the J end by 1 base, with 9 bases between. CDR3 length equals 14 residues. CDR1 is SGHAT, CDR2 FQDESV, per germline (reference sequence). CDR3 coding DNA: TGTGCCAGCAGCTTGGGGAACAGGAACACTGAAGCTTTCTTT. The encoded protein is CASSLGNRNTEAFF.

This clonotype was picked up one time. CDR3 coding DNA: TGTGCCAGCAGCTTAGGGGGGGGCTTCACTGAAGCTTTCTTT. It codes for CASSLGGGFTEAFF. The gene calls are TRBV11-2 and TRBJ1-1; D is perhaps TRBD1 (6 bases). In germline, CDR1 is SGHAT, CDR2 FQNNGV. This CDR3 has 14 amino acids. Trimming pared 1 base from V and 4 bases from J, leaving 10 bases between.

This sequence joins TRBV29-1 and TRBJ2-3; TRBD2 agrees at 7 bases. From germline, CDR1 is SQVTM and CDR2 ANQGSEA. The CDR3 contains 13 residues. J was trimmed by 8 bases and V by 1 base; bases with no gene match: 6. CDR3 in amino acids: CSVEVEGGGTQYF. CDR3 DNA sequence: TGCAGCGTTGAAGTGGAGGGCGGGGGTACGCAGTATTTT.

The chain joins TRBV7-9 to TRBJ2-5, with no clear D. CDR1 is SEHNR and CDR2 is FQNEAQ in the germline V gene (reference sequence). The V gene lost 6 bases and the J gene lost 2 bases, with 7 bases spanning the gap. The CDR3 loop spans 12 amino acids. CDR3 DNA sequence: TGTGCCAGCAGGGTAACTCAAGAGACCCAGTACTTC. Its translation: CASRVTQETQYF.

This chain links TRBV6-2 or TRBV6-3 with TRBJ2-1; D may be TRBD1 (6 bases). The CDR3 extends over 14 amino acids. Trimming took off 6 bases at V and 6 bases at J, with 15 bases between the two ends. Germline lookup yields CDR1 MNHEY and CDR2 SVGEGT. The CDR3: CASRETGASNEQFF. DNA of the CDR3: TGTGCCAGCAGGGAGACAGGAGCAAGCAATGAGCAGTTCTTC.